A selection of T cell receptor beta chains follows, all from one sample in a study of Tregs in tolerant kidney transplant recipients. Repertoires were generated with immunoSEQ multiplex PCR, while TCRdb's copy carries only in-frame clones and drops some. Seen here are around 230,000 clones, about four fifths observed once, and the top ten hold about 0.64%. The sample consisted of CD4+ T cells from blood. The receptors derive from a human donor in good health. Both conserved end residues are part of each CDR3. Each record gives: D gene, clone size, V gene, J gene, CDR3 protein, CDR3 DNA. A D gene is named only where the DNA matches it firmly. The size field is filled for only some rows; it gives once, few, many or a size class.

D: TRBD1; size: NA; V: TRBV19; J: TRBJ2-5; CDR3: CASSTGQGARETQYF; DNA: TGTGCCAGTAGTACCGGACAGGGGGCTCGGGAGACCCAGTACTTC
D: NA; size: NA; V: TRBV14; J: TRBJ1-2; CDR3: CASSQGANYGYTF; DNA: TGTGCCAGCAGCCAGGGGGCTAACTATGGCTACACCTTC
D: TRBD2; size: NA; V: TRBV4-2; J: TRBJ2-7; CDR3: CASSQGTSESYEQYF; DNA: TGTGCCAGCAGCCAAGGGACTAGCGAGTCCTACGAGCAGTACTTC
D: TRBD2; size: once; V: TRBV9; J: TRBJ2-3; CDR3: CASSATSGGAHTQYF; DNA: TGTGCCAGCAGCGCCACTAGCGGGGGGGCCCATACGCAGTATTTT
D: NA; size: NA; V: TRBV6-4; J: TRBJ2-3; CDR3: CASSDSAGPFASTDTQYF; DNA: TGTGCCAGCAGTGACTCCGCTGGTCCGTTCGCTAGCACAGATACGCAGTATTTT
D: TRBD2; size: NA; V: TRBV10-1; J: TRBJ2-3; CDR3: CASKGLADTDTQYF; DNA: TGCGCCAGCAAAGGACTAGCGGATACAGATACGCAGTATTTT
D: TRBD2; size: NA; V: TRBV6-5; J: TRBJ2-3; CDR3: CASSPAGVTTDTQYF; DNA: TGTGCCAGCAGCCCCGCGGGGGTGACCACAGATACGCAGTATTTT
D: NA; size: NA; V: TRBV4-2; J: TRBJ1-4; CDR3: CASSSQLGVGEKLFF; DNA: TGTGCCAGCAGCTCCCAATTGGGGGTAGGTGAAAAACTGTTTTTT
D: TRBD2; size: once; V: TRBV5-6; J: TRBJ2-5; CDR3: CASSPRRGLAGGPGETQYF; DNA: TGTGCCAGCAGCCCTCGTAGGGGACTAGCGGGGGGGCCGGGAGAGACCCAGTACTTC
D: TRBD2; size: once; V: TRBV7-3; J: TRBJ2-1; CDR3: CASSLRPPSGEQFF; DNA: TGTGCCAGCAGCTTAAGGCCCCCTAGCGGTGAGCAGTTCTTC
D: NA; size: NA; V: TRBV28; J: TRBJ1-5; CDR3: CASRPGATRNQPQHF; DNA: TGTGCCAGCAGGCCCGGGGCAACTCGGAATCAGCCCCAGCATTTT
D: NA; size: NA; V: TRBV19; J: TRBJ2-2; CDR3: CASSRGRNTGELFF; DNA: TGTGCCAGTAGCCGTGGGCGGAACACCGGGGAGCTGTTTTTT
D: NA; size: NA; V: TRBV18; J: TRBJ2-3; CDR3: CASSPPQPSTDTQYF; DNA: TGTGCCAGCTCACCACCGCAGCCTAGCACAGATACGCAGTATTTT
D: NA; size: NA; V: TRBV6-1; J: TRBJ1-3; CDR3: CATTESGNTIYF; DNA: TGTGCCACTACAGAGTCTGGAAACACCATATATTTT
D: NA; size: NA; V: TRBV6-1; J: TRBJ1-2; CDR3: CASSALNRVNYGYTF; DNA: TGTGCCAGCTCCGCGCTTAACAGGGTTAACTATGGCTACACCTTC
D: NA; size: once; V: TRBV11-1; J: TRBJ1-6; CDR3: CASSLVAGWESPLHF; DNA: TGTGCCAGCAGCTTAGTGGCAGGGTGGGAATCACCCCTCCACTTT
D: NA; size: NA; V: TRBV6-1; J: TRBJ1-3; CDR3: CASRTNSGNTIYF; DNA: TGTGCCAGCCGGACAAACTCTGGAAACACCATATATTTT
D: TRBD1; size: NA; V: TRBV13; J: TRBJ1-2; CDR3: CASSPHGGTGVSYTF; DNA: TGTGCCAGCAGCCCCCATGGCGGGACAGGTGTTAGCTACACCTTC
D: TRBD2; size: few; V: TRBV7-9; J: TRBJ2-1; CDR3: CASSLGLAVHNEQFF; DNA: TGTGCCAGCAGCCTGGGACTAGCGGTTCACAATGAGCAGTTCTTC
D: NA; size: NA; V: TRBV29-1; J: TRBJ2-2; CDR3: CSVGRSGRDPGELFF; DNA: TGCAGCGTTGGACGTAGCGGTAGGGATCCCGGGGAGCTGTTTTTT
D: NA; size: NA; V: TRBV6-5; J: TRBJ1-5; CDR3: CASSYAGTLNQPQHF; DNA: TGTGCCAGCAGTTACGCCGGGACCCTCAATCAGCCCCAGCATTTT
D: NA; size: NA; V: TRBV10-1; J: TRBJ2-7; CDR3: CASSGSSNSYEQYF; DNA: TGCGCCAGCAGTGGGTCCTCCAATTCCTACGAGCAGTACTTC
D: NA; size: NA; V: TRBV4-2; J: TRBJ1-1; CDR3: CASSQGGPEAFF; DNA: TGTGCCAGCAGCCAAGGGGGGCCTGAAGCTTTCTTT
D: NA; size: NA; V: TRBV2; J: TRBJ2-7; CDR3: CATNRDRYEQYF; DNA: TGTGCCACCAACAGGGACCGCTACGAGCAGTACTTC